These T cell receptor beta chains were read from a single sample in a study of cytomegalovirus exposure and HLA in healthy donors. Sequencing was performed with immunoSEQ multiplex PCR; in TCRdb, only in-frame clones are kept and a portion is missing. The data contain 100,000 to 140,000 clones, roughly 72% of them singletons. The sequencing sample was made of PBMCs. The receptors were gathered from a young man in good health and CMV-seronegative. CDR3s include the opening cysteine and the closing phenylalanine or tryptophan. Fields, in order: V gene, clone size, D gene, J gene, CDR3 DNA, CDR3 protein. A D gene is named only where the DNA matches it firmly. Not every row has a clone size; where given, it reads once, few, many or a size class.

TRBV27	once	TRBD1	TRBJ1-2	TGTGCCAGCAGTAGACAGGGGGGCAACTATGGCTACACCTTC	CASSRQGGNYGYTF
TRBV4-2	few	-	TRBJ2-7	TGTGCCAGCAGAGGGGCCTCCTACGAGCAGTACTTC	CASRGASYEQYF
TRBV6-1	-	-	TRBJ2-3	TGTGCCAGCAGTGAAGACTTGGATACGCAGTATTTT	CASSEDLDTQYF
TRBV5-6	once	TRBD2	TRBJ2-7	TGTGCCAGCATCGGGGACCGGGCTAGGCGGGGGGGCCGGGCCGAGCAGTACTTC	CASIGDRARRGGRAEQYF
TRBV29-1	-	-	TRBJ2-6	TGCAGCGTTGTGATCCTAAGCTCTGGGGCCAACGTCCTGACTTTC	CSVVILSSGANVLTF
TRBV6-5	-	-	TRBJ1-4	TGTGCCAGCAGTTATTCAAACGGGGTTAATGAAAAACTGTTTTTT	CASSYSNGVNEKLFF
TRBV9	once	-	TRBJ2-2	TGTGCCAGCAGCGTAGCTGGCGGGTGGGACACCGGGGAGCTGTTTTTT	CASSVAGGWDTGELFF
TRBV11-2	once	TRBD2	TRBJ2-2	TGTGCCAGCAGCTTAGATACTAACAACGGGAGGGCCGGGGAGCTGTTTTTT	CASSLDTNNGRAGELFF
TRBV28	once	-	TRBJ1-5	TGTGCCAGCAGTCCGAGGAGCATTAATCAGCCCCAGCATTTT	CASSPRSINQPQHF
TRBV5-6	-	-	TRBJ2-7	TGTGCCAGCAGCTTATCCCAGGGGTTCAAAATCTACGAGCAGTACTTC	CASSLSQGFKIYEQYF